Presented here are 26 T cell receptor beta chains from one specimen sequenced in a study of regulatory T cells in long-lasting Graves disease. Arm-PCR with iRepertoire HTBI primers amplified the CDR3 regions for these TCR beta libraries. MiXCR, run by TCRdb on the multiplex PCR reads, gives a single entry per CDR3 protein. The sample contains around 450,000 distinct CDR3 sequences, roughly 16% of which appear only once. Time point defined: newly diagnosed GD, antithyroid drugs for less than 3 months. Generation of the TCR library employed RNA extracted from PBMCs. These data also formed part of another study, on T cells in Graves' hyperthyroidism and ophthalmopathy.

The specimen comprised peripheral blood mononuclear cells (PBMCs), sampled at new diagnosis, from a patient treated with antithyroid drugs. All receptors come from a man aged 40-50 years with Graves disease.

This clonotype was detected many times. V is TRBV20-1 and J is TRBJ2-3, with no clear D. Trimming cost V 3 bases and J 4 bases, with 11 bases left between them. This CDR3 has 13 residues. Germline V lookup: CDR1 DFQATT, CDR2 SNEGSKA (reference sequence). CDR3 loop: CSASDPGPDTQYF. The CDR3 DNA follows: TGCAGTGCTAGCGACCCGGGCCCAGATACGCAGTATTTT.

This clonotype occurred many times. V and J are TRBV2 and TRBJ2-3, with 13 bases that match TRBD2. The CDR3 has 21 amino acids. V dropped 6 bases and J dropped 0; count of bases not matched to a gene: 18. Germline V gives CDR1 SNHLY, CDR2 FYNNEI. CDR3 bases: TGTGCCAGCAGGAGGGGAATCGGAGGGACTAGCGGGGAATATAGCACAGATACGCAGTATTTT. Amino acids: CASRRGIGGTSGEYSTDTQYF.

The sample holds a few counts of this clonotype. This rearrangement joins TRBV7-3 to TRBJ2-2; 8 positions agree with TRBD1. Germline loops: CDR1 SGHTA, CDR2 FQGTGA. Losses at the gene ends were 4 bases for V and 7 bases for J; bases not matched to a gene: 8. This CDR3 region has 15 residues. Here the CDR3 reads CASSSRQGKIGELFF. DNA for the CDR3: TGTGCCAGCAGCTCGCGACAGGGGAAGATCGGGGAGCTGTTTTTT.

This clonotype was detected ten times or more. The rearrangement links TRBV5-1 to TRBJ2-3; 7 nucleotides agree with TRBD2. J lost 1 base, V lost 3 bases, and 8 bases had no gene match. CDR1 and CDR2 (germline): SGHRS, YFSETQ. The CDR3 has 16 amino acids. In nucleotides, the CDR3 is TGCGCCAGCAGCTCTGGGGGGGTCCTACGCACAGATACGCAGTATTTT. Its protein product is CASSSGGVLRTDTQYF.

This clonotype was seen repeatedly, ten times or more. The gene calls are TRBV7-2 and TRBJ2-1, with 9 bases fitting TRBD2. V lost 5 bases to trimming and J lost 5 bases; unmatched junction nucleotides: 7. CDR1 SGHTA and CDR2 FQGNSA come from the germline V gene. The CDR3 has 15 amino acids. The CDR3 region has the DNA TGTGCCAGCAGCCGAAGCGGGAGGCTGAACAATGAGCAGTTCTTC. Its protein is CASSRSGRLNNEQFF.

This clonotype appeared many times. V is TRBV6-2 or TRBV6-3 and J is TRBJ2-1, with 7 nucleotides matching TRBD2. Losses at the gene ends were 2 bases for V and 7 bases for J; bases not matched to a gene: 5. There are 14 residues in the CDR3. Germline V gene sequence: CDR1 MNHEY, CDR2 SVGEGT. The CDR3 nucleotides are TGTGCCAGCAGTTACGCGGGAGTAGGGAATGAGCAGTTCTTC. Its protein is CASSYAGVGNEQFF.

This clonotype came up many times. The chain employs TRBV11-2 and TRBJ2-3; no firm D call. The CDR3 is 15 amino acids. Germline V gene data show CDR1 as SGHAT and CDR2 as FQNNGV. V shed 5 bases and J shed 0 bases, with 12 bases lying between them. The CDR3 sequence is CASSRTGDSTDTQYF. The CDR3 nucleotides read TGTGCCAGCAGCCGTACTGGCGACAGCACAGATACGCAGTATTTT.

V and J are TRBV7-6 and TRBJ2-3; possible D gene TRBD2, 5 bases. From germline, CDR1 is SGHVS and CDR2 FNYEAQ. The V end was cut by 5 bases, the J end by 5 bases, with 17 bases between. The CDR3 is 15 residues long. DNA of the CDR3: TGTGCCAGCAGCCCCCGGGGAGAGACAATAGATACGCAGTATTTT. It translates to CASSPRGETIDTQYF.

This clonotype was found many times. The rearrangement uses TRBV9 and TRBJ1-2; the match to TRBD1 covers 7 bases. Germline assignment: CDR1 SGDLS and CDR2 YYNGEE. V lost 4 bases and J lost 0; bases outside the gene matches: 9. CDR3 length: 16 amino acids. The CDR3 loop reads CASSPRGTATNYGYTF. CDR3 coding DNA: TGTGCCAGCAGCCCTCGCGGGACAGCTACTAACTATGGCTACACCTTC.

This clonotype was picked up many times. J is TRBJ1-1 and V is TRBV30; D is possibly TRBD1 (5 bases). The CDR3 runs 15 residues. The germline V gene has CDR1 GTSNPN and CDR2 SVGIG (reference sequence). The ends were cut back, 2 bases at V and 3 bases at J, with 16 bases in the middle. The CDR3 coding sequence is TGTGCCTGGAGTCTAGAGGCAGGGTGGTACACTGAAGCTTTCTTT. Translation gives CAWSLEAGWYTEAFF. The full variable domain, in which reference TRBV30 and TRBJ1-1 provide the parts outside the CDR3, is SQTIHQWPATLVQPVGSPLSLECTVEGTSNPNLYWYRQAAGRGLQLLFYSVGIGQISSEVPQNLSASRPQDRQFILSSKKLLLSDSGFYLCAWSLEAGWYTEAFFGQGTRLTVV.

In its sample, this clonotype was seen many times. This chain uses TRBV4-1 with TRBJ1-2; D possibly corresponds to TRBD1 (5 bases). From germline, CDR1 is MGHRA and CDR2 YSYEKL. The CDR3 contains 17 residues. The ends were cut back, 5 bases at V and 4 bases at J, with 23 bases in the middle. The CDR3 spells CASSEGGNSGRRYGYTF. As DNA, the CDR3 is TGCGCCAGCAGCGAAGGCGGCAACTCGGGACGTCGCTATGGCTACACCTTC.

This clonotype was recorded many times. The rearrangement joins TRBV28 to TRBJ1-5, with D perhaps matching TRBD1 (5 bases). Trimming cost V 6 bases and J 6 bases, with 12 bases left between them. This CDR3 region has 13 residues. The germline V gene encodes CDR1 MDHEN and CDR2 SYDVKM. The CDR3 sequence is CASSPGGTQPQHF. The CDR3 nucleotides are TGTGCCAGCAGCCCGGGGGGGACTCAGCCCCAGCATTTT. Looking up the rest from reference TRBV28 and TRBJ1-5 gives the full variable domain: DVKVTQSSRYLVKRTGEKVFLECVQDMDHENMFWYRQDPGLGLRLIYFSYDVKMKEKGDIPEGYSVSREKKERFSLILESASTNQTSMYLCASSPGGTQPQHFGDGTRLSIL.

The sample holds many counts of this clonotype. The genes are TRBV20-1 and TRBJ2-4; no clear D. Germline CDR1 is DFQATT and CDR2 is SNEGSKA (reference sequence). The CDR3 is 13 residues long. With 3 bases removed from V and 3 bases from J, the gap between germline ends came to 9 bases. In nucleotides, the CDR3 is TGCAGTGCTAGTCTTGTGGTCAAAAACATTCAGTACTTC. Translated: CSASLVVKNIQYF.

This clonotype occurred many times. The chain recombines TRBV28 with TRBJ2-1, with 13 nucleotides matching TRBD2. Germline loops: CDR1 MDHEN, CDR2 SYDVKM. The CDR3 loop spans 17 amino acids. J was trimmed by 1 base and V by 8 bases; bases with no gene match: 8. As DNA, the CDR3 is TGTGCCAGCGGAACTAGCGGGAGGGCGGAGTCCTACAATGAGCAGTTCTTC. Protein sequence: CASGTSGRAESYNEQFF.

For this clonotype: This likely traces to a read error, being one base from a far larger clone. CDR3: CASSFNERNTEALF. The DNA for the CDR3 is TGTGCCAGCAGCTTCAACGAGAGGAACACTGAAGCTCTCTTT. The V gene is TRBV7-9, the J gene TRBJ1-1; D is uncertain. CDR1 SEHNR and CDR2 FQNEAQ come from the germline V gene (reference sequence). The CDR3 loop spans 14 amino acids.

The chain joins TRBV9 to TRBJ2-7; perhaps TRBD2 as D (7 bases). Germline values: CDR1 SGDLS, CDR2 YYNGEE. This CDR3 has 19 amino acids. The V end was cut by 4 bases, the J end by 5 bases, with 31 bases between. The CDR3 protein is CASSKQSTGAGGSTHEQYF. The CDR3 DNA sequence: TGTGCCAGCAGCAAACAAAGTACGGGGGCTGGCGGGAGCACCCACGAGCAGTACTTC.

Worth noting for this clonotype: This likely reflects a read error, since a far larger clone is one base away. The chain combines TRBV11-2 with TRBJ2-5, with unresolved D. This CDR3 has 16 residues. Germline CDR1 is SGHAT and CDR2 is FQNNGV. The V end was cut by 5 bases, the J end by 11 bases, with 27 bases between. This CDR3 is CASSPPPRGLDNEQYF. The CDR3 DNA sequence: TGTGCCAGCAGCCCACCGCCCCGCGGTTTAGACAATGAGCAGTACTTC.

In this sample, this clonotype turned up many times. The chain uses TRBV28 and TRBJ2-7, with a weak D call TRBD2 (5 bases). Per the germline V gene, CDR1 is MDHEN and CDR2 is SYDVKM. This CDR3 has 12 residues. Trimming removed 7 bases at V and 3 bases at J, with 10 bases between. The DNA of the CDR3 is TGTGCCAGCAATTCGGGGAACTACGAGCAGTACTTC. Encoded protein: CASNSGNYEQYF.

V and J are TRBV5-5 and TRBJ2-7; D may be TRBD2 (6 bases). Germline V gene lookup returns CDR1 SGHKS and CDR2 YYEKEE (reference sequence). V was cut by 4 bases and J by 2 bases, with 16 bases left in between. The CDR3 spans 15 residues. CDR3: CASSPGASPPYEQYF. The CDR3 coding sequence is TGTGCCAGCAGCCCGGGAGCGTCCCCCCCCTACGAGCAGTACTTC.

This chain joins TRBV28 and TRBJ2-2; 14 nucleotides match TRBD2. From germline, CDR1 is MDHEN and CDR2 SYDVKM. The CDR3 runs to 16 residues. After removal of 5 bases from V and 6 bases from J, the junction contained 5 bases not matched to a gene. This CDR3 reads CASSRLAGGYPGELFF. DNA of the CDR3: TGTGCCAGCAGTCGACTAGCGGGAGGGTACCCCGGGGAGCTGTTTTTT.

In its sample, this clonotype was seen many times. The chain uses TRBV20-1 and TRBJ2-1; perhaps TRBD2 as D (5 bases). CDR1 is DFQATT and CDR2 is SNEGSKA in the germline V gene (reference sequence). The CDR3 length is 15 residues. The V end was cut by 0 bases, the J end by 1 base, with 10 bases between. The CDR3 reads CSAREGAESYNEQFF. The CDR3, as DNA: TGCAGTGCTAGAGAGGGAGCGGAATCCTACAATGAGCAGTTCTTC.

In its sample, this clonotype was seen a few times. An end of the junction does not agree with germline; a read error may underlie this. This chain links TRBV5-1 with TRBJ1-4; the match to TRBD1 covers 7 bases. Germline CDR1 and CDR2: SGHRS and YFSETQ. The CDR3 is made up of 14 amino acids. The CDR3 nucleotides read TGTGCCAGCAGCGTGGGACAGAGTAATGAAAAACTGTTTTTT. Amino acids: CASSVGQSNEKLFF.

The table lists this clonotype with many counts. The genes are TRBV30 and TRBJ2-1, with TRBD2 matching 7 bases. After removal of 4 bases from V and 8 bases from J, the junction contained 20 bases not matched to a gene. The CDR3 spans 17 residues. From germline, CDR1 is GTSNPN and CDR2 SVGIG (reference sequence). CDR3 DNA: TGTGCCTGGACCTCAAGGGGAGGGGACTACGTAGGCGATGAGCAGTTCTTC. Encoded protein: CAWTSRGGDYVGDEQFF.

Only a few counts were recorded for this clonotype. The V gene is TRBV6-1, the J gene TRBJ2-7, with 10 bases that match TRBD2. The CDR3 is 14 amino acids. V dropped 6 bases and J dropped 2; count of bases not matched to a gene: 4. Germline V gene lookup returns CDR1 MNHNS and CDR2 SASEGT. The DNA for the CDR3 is TGTGCCAGCAGGCAGCTAGCGGGAGCCTACGAGCAGTACTTC. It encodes CASRQLAGAYEQYF.

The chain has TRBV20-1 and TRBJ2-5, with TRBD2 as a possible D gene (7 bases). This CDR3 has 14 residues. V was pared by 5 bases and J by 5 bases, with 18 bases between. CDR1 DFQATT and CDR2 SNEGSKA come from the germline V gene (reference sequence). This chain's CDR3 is CSAGGAFGWETQYF. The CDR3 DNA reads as TGCAGTGCTGGGGGGGCGTTTGGGTGGGAGACCCAGTACTTC.

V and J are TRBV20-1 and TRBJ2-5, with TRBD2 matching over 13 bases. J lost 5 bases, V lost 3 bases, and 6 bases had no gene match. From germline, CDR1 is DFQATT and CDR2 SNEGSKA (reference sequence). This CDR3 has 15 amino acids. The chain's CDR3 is CSARAGTSGTETQYF. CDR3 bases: TGCAGTGCTAGGGCCGGGACTAGCGGGACGGAGACCCAGTACTTC.